The clone carrying this T cell receptor (beta chain) has at least ten counts. TCRdb called the reads again in MiXCR, with one record for every CDR3 protein. The table records roughly 250,000 distinct CDR3 sequences, 25% to 35% of them present only once. The data were taken from a study of kidney transplant recipient with SARS-CoV-2 infection. Germline CDR1 DFQATT, CDR2 SNEGSKA (reference sequence). Trimming left V 1 base short and J 3 bases short, with 9 bases between. This CDR3 comprises 13 residues. The material sequenced was a blood sample, taken at baseline and on day 111 from a kidney transplant recipient. The rearrangement links TRBV20-1 to TRBJ1-1, with a possible D match to TRBD1 (6 bases). The receptor comes from a male patient aged 25-45 years who had COVID-19 and was a kidney transplant recipient. The graft donor may have contributed some T cells. DNA for the CDR3: TGCAGTGCTAGAGGAAACAGGGACACTGAAGCTTTCTTT. Amino acid sequence: CSARGNRDTEAFF.